This TCR beta chain was obtained from a study of cytomegalovirus exposure and HLA in healthy donors. Whole-study results and caveats: While the bulk of TCR sequences proved rare, some public TCRs turned up in many donors. Cytomegalovirus association was listed for around 170 TCR beta chains.

For this clone: What it binds is not known.

PCR amplification relied on 60 Vbeta primers (plus 13 Jbeta primers). Profiled with immunoSEQ multiplex PCR; TCRdb holds only in-frame clones, not every one. The sample consists of some 200,000 clones, roughly 83% of them appearing once. Germline V gives CDR1 LGHNA, CDR2 YSLEER. V gave up 0 bases and J gave up 4 bases, with 10 bases separating them. This CDR3 contains 15 residues. This clonotype originated in a male donor in good health and CMV-seropositive. V and J are TRBV4-3 and TRBJ1-3, with a tentative D call TRBD1 (5 bases). Sequences were obtained from PBMCs. The CDR3 DNA follows: TGCGCCAGCAGCCAAGAGCCAGGGCTCGGAAACACCATATATTTT. Protein product: CASSQEPGLGNTIYF.